The T cell receptor beta chain described here comes from a study of T cells after yellow fever vaccination (dated by TCRdb to between 2018 and 2021). Concerning the study at large: Libraries from fractions with low cell numbers were prepared with the SMART-Seq v4 Ultra Low Input RNA kit. To follow T-cell clones before and after primary and booster YFV17D yellow fever vaccination, bulk TCR alpha and beta repertoires were sequenced over time. Two healthy male donors made up the cohort, one aged 18 to 29 years and the other aged 30 to 40 years. Blood was drawn at multiple timepoints before and after primary and secondary immunization, with bulk PBMC replicates and cell subsets isolated. Study-level results and caveats: After the booster, most clones that had expanded after primary vaccination were detected again (over 95% of CD4 and around nine tenths of CD8), suggesting broad maintenance of memory. A small share of clonotypes was detected in both CD4 and CD8 compartments, with the overlap likely arising from convergent recombination. Computational filtering was needed because FACS-sorted repertoires could contain abundant contaminating clonotypes from the bulk population. Because only a couple of donors were included in the study, the extent to which the findings can be generalized is limited. The secondary T-cell response was weaker than the primary response but faster, peaking on day 5 instead of day 15.

Deletion took 1 base off V and 8 bases off J, with a span of 10 bases between the germline ends. The germline V gene yields SGHRS for CDR1 and YFSETQ for CDR2. Spanning cysteine to phenylalanine, the CDR3 consists of 13 amino acids. Just the 39-base CDR3 DNA is kept, in frame starting at base 1. Synthesis of TCR cDNA relied on 5'RACE template switching, a step that introduced a universal primer site along with unique molecular identifiers. Priming for cDNA synthesis came from both the TCR alpha and TCR beta constant segments. Library amplification used two PCR steps, and the second PCR step added sample barcodes and sequencing adapters. Libraries were sequenced on Illumina HiSeq 2500 (2x100 bp) or NovaSeq (2x150 bp). The study's own analysis went as follows. MIGEC was used to demultiplex reads and collapse the reads into UMI consensus sequences, and MiXCR was used for V(D)J alignment. Vaccine-responding clonotypes were identified with edgeR using replicate PBMC samples, with FDR below 0.01 and a log2 fold change above 5 up to day 15 being required. Each bulk clonotype was labeled CD4 or CD8 based on which sequenced repertoire, CD4 or CD8, contained the clonotype at higher abundance. TCRdb's own reprocessing of the public reads used fastp at Q25 and MiXCR and kept productive beta chains. Each entry merges the rows of one CDR3 protein and shows their most common DNA and genes. The V and J calls, along with clone size, are taken from TCRdb and not from the paper's own processing. The sample table lists about 230,000 distinct CDR3 sequences, less than 7.5% of them with a count of one. The ten largest clones add up to more than 1% of the sample.

Turning to this clonotype: Its recognized antigen is unknown. Per-base qualities were not stored, and no clone one base away is much larger.

The meaning of the sample's treatment or condition label: live attenuated yellow fever vaccine strain. PBMCs were isolated from peripheral blood using a standard Ficoll-Paque protocol. Dynabeads CD4 and CD8 positive selection kits were used to isolate CD4 and CD8 T-cell fractions. RNA was extracted with TriZol from bulk PBMCs, CD4 and CD8 fractions, and dextramer-positive and dextramer-negative fractions. The receptor was derived from a man aged 25-45 years who received the YFV17D yellow fever vaccine. The rearranged segments are TRBV5-1 and TRBJ2-1, with the D gene not confidently named. The sample was CD4+ T cells sorted from PBMCs, taken on the day of the yellow fever booster vaccination. The bases are TGCGCCAGCAGCTTGCCTACGGGCGATGAGCAGTTCTTC. This encodes CASSLPTGDEQFF.